This TCR beta chain was identified during a study of human T cells and chemical hapten exposure. On the study more broadly: Upper inner arm skin measuring 2 cm by 2 cm received 2% DPC for sensitization. Study conclusions and caveats: Healthy people's immune response may differ from that of the donors, who had alopecia. The number of TCRs over 1 in 1000 frequency stayed unchanged after DPC.

The library tagged each cDNA molecule with unique molecular identifiers. TCRdb passed the RACE reads through MiXCR, listing each CDR3 protein once. The table shows more than 80,000 distinct CDR3 sequences, with 7.5% to 9% occurring only once. Indicated time point: patch test 1, 2 weeks after DPC sensitization. The treatment here: therapeutic diphenylcyclopropenone sensitization with weekly scalp DPC. This CDR3 region has 11 residues. Trimming stripped 8 bases from V and 4 bases from J, with 8 bases between. This clonotype was seen ten or more times. The antigen remains unidentified. The receptor's source is a woman in her 30s with alopecia areata. Some clones in this sample may be carry-over from other donors' samples. The rearrangement joins TRBV12-3 or TRBV12-4 to TRBJ1-1; no clear D. Sequencing used whole blood, obtained in connection with sensitization to the hapten diphenylcyclopropenone (DPC). DNA of the CDR3: TGTGCCAGCCTTCAAGGCACTGAAGCTTTCTTT. This codes for CASLQGTEAFF.